Below, 32 T cell receptor beta chains from the same sample are listed, as sequenced in a study of blood T cell repertoires in COVID-19. Sequencing used immunoSEQ multiplex PCR; TCRdb keeps in-frame clones, though not all of them. This table holds just over 250,000 clones, about 91% found once. Sequencing input: peripheral blood. The receptors come from a person in their late teens or twenties with COVID-19, enrolled during active disease.

The chain carries TRBV5-1 and TRBJ2-5; 7 nucleotides agree with TRBD2. This CDR3 contains 13 residues. Trimming removed 3 bases from V and 3 bases from J; junction bases left unmatched: 2. CDR1 is SGHRS and CDR2 is YFSETQ in the germline V gene. This CDR3 reads CASSWGGEETQYF. CDR3 coding DNA: TGCGCCAGCAGCTGGGGAGGGGAAGAGACCCAGTACTTC.

The V call is TRBV7-9, the J call TRBJ2-7; 7 nucleotides line up with TRBD2. Per germline, CDR1 SEHNR and CDR2 FQNEAQ (reference sequence). V lost 8 bases, J lost 6 bases, and 10 bases stayed unmatched. CDR3 length: 13 amino acids. The CDR3 sequence is CASPGEGVGEQYF. The CDR3 DNA reads as TGTGCCAGCCCCGGGGAGGGAGTCGGCGAGCAGTACTTC.

This clone was detected only a few times. The V call is TRBV27, the J call TRBJ2-7; TRBD1 matches 9 bases. The CDR3 has 15 residues. The germline V gene has CDR1 MNHEY and CDR2 SMNVEV (reference sequence). Unmatched junction bases numbered 7, after V lost 1 base and J lost 6 bases. The DNA of the CDR3 is TGTGCCAGCAGTTTATTTCGACAGGGGGGCGGCGAGCAGTACTTC. Its protein is CASSLFRQGGGEQYF.

This clone was observed once. V is TRBV4-3 and J is TRBJ2-7, with D possibly TRBD2 on 6 matching bases. CDR3 length: 16 amino acids. The germline V gene has CDR1 LGHNA and CDR2 YSLEER. Trimming took 1 base from V and 1 from J, leaving 14 bases between them. CDR3 bases: TGCGCCAGCAGCCAAGGACTCGGTGCGGGATCCTACGAGCAGTACTTC. It encodes CASSQGLGAGSYEQYF.

V is TRBV7-2 and J is TRBJ2-5, with 12 bases aligning to TRBD2. Germline assignment: CDR1 SGHTA and CDR2 FQGNSA. The CDR3 is made up of 17 amino acids. The V and J ends lost 5 bases and 6 bases, in that order; junction bases with no gene match: 13. The CDR3 nucleotides are TGTGCCAGCAGCATAAGACTAGCGGGAGATGCTTTGCAGACCCAGTACTTC. It yields the protein CASSIRLAGDALQTQYF. The whole variable domain, remainder taken from reference TRBV7-2 and TRBJ2-5, is GAGVSQSPSNKVTEKGKDVELRCDPISGHTALYWYRQSLGQGLEFLIYFQGNSAPDKSGLPSDRFSAERTGGSVSTLTIQRTQQEDSAVYLCASSIRLAGDALQTQYFGPGTRLLVL.

The CDR3 sequence: CASSERTPNTGELFF. The DNA of the CDR3 is TGTGCCAGCAGTGAACGGACTCCGAACACCGGGGAGCTGTTTTTT. The chain uses TRBV2 and TRBJ2-2; possibly TRBD2 for D (5 bases). Germline CDR1 reads SNHLY; CDR2 reads FYNNEI. This CDR3 region has 15 residues. Trimming cost V 2 bases and J 0 bases, with 7 bases left between them.

The sample holds a few counts of this clone. The chain has TRBV27 and TRBJ1-1; no firm D call. CDR3 length: 15 amino acids. The V and J ends lost 2 bases and 2 bases respectively, with 12 bases between them. Germline V gene sequence: CDR1 MNHEY, CDR2 SMNVEV (reference sequence). The CDR3 DNA sequence: TGTGCCAGCAGTTTACGCGGGCTTATCAACACTGAAGCTTTCTTT. Its protein product is CASSLRGLINTEAFF.

The genes are TRBV28 and TRBJ1-3, with D possibly being TRBD1 (5 bases). V was shortened by 2 bases and J by 0 bases, with 8 bases between the two germline ends. The length of the CDR3 is 15 residues. The germline CDR1 and CDR2 sequences are MDHEN and SYDVKM. The CDR3 DNA is TGTGCCAGCAGTTTACACAGGAGCTCTGGAAACACCATATATTTT. It encodes CASSLHRSSGNTIYF.

The chain links TRBV27 to TRBJ2-2; D not certain. V was cut by 2 bases and J by 4 bases, with 11 bases left in between. CDR1 is MNHEY and CDR2 is SMNVEV in the germline V gene (reference sequence). CDR3 size: 15 residues. The chain's CDR3 is CASSLDSRGTGELFF. The DNA of the CDR3 is TGTGCCAGCAGTTTAGACTCCCGCGGCACCGGGGAGCTGTTTTTT.

This clone was seen more than once but under ten times. This chain joins TRBV28 and TRBJ2-2; unclear D gene. The CDR3 length is 13 residues. Germline assignment: CDR1 MDHEN and CDR2 SYDVKM. V gave up 1 base and J gave up 6 bases, with 6 bases separating them. Here the CDR3 DNA reads TGTGCCAGCAGTTTATTAGCCCCCGGGGAGCTGTTTTTT. This sequence encodes CASSLLAPGELFF.

V gene TRBV9 combines with J gene TRBJ1-4; 10 bases are a match to TRBD1. The trim removed 3 bases at V and 10 bases at J, leaving 6 bases unmatched. Germline CDR1 is SGDLS and CDR2 is YYNGEE. CDR3 size: 14 residues. The CDR3 spells CASSGDRGGRKLFF. The CDR3, as DNA: TGTGCCAGCAGCGGGGACAGGGGAGGGAGAAAACTGTTTTTT.

This clone appeared a few times. The chain carries TRBV5-6 and TRBJ2-7; 8 bases are a match to TRBD1. The germline CDR1 and CDR2 sequences are SGHDT and YYEEEE. The CDR3 spans 16 residues. Unmatched junction bases numbered 7, after V lost 0 bases and J lost 2 bases. CDR3 in amino acids: CASSLGGTGTPYEQYF. For the CDR3, the DNA is TGTGCCAGCAGCTTGGGTGGGACAGGCACACCCTACGAGCAGTACTTC.

This chain links TRBV2 with TRBJ2-3; 12 bases agree with TRBD2. Germline V CDR1 and CDR2: SNHLY, FYNNEI. With V trimmed by 6 bases and J by 3 bases, 7 bases remained unmatched. The CDR3 consists of 16 residues. This CDR3 reads CASSPSGRGRTDTQYF. The CDR3 DNA reads as TGTGCCAGCAGCCCTAGCGGGAGGGGGAGGACAGATACGCAGTATTTT.

This chain links TRBV6-2 or TRBV6-3 with TRBJ1-5; D is perhaps TRBD1 (6 bases). Trimming cost V 4 bases and J 7 bases, with 14 bases left between them. The CDR3 totals 14 residues. Germline assignment: CDR1 MNHEY and CDR2 SVGEGT. The CDR3 nucleotides read TGTGCCAGCAGTTCCCGGGGGGCCGCCCAGCCCCAGCATTTT. As protein: CASSSRGAAQPQHF.

The chain couples TRBV7-9 to TRBJ2-6, with unresolved D. Germline V gives CDR1 SEHNR, CDR2 FQNEAQ (reference sequence). V lost 1 base and J lost 3, with 4 bases in between. The CDR3 totals 14 residues. CDR3 sequence reads: CASSLDFGANVLTF. The CDR3 nucleotides read TGTGCCAGCAGCTTAGACTTTGGGGCCAACGTCCTGACTTTC.

V usage is TRBV27 and J usage is TRBJ2-7; TRBD1 might be the D (5 bases). The germline CDR1 and CDR2 sequences are MNHEY and SMNVEV (reference sequence). Trimming shortened V by 6 bases and J by 2 bases, and 14 bases separated the two germline ends. The CDR3 runs 14 residues. The CDR3 loop is CASSPRASTYEQYF. The CDR3 DNA is TGTGCCAGCAGCCCCAGGGCCTCTACCTACGAGCAGTACTTC.

V and J are TRBV5-5 and TRBJ1-5; D remains unclear. The CDR3 spans 12 residues. V was shortened by 4 bases and J by 9 bases, with 11 bases between the two germline ends. From germline, CDR1 is SGHKS and CDR2 YYEKEE (reference sequence). The CDR3 nucleotides read TGTGCCAGCAGCACTGAGATCGGGCCCCAGCATTTT. Amino acid sequence: CASSTEIGPQHF. Based on the CDR3 plus reference TRBV5-5 and TRBJ1-5, the full variable domain is DAGVTQSPTHLIKTRGQQVTLRCSPISGHKSVSWYQQVLGQGPQFIFQYYEKEERGRGNFPDRFSARQFPNYSSELNVNALLLGDSALYLCASSTEIGPQHFGDGTRLSIL.

The genes are TRBV24-1 and TRBJ1-1; maybe TRBD1 (6 bases). The CDR3 consists of 15 residues. Trimming took off 6 bases at V and 3 bases at J, with 16 bases between the two ends. CDR1 KGHDR and CDR2 SFDVKD come from the germline V gene. CDR3 coding DNA: TGTGCCACCAGTTCCACGGACAGCGGTTACACTGAAGCTTTCTTT. It codes for CATSSTDSGYTEAFF.

The rearrangement uses TRBV5-1 and TRBJ1-3, with 9 bases aligning to TRBD1. CDR1 SGHRS and CDR2 YFSETQ come from the germline V gene. V was clipped by 3 bases and J by 0 bases; unmatched bases: 4. The CDR3 spans 16 residues. The CDR3 protein is CASSWTGASSGNTIYF. The CDR3 DNA reads TGCGCCAGCAGCTGGACAGGGGCGAGCTCTGGAAACACCATATATTTT.

Only one count was recorded for this clone. The chain couples TRBV4-3 to TRBJ1-4, with a weak D call TRBD1 (5 bases). Germline loops: CDR1 LGHNA, CDR2 YSLEER. Deletions cut 0 bases from V and 2 bases from J, with 10 bases between. This CDR3 is built from 16 residues. This chain's CDR3 is CASSQDGGDTNEKLFF. The CDR3 coding sequence is TGCGCCAGCAGCCAAGATGGAGGGGACACTAATGAAAAACTGTTTTTT.

The chain employs TRBV6-6 and TRBJ1-1; D is unresolved. The CDR3 runs 17 residues. Trimming left V 5 bases short and J 1 base short, with 20 bases between. Germline CDR1 and CDR2: MNHNY and SVGAGI (reference sequence). DNA of the CDR3: TGTGCCAGCAGTCGGCCCGGGATCCAAAGTGGGAACACTGAAGCTTTCTTT. This translates into CASSRPGIQSGNTEAFF.

On this clone: The junction and the germline gene differ at one end; a read error may be behind it. The chain couples TRBV7-7 to TRBJ2-3, with TRBD1 matching over 10 bases. Germline V gives CDR1 SSHAT, CDR2 FNYEAQ (reference sequence). This CDR3 is 15 amino acids long. The CDR3 reads CASSLGTGATDTQYF. The CDR3, as DNA: TGTGCTAGCAGCTTAGGGACAGGGGCCACAGATACGCAGTATTTT.

The chain carries TRBV27 and TRBJ2-5, with 15 bases identical to TRBD2. CDR3 length: 15 residues. CDR1 MNHEY and CDR2 SMNVEV come from the germline V gene (reference sequence). The trim removed 6 bases at V and 4 bases at J, leaving 3 bases unmatched. CDR3 region: CASSRTSGRGETQYF. The CDR3 DNA reads as TGTGCCAGCAGCCGGACTAGCGGGAGGGGAGAGACCCAGTACTTC.

The chain is built from TRBV19 and TRBJ2-7; no reliable D call. The germline gives CDR1 LNHDA, CDR2 SQIVND (reference sequence). V lost 5 bases, J lost 5 bases, and 19 bases lay in between. The CDR3 consists of 15 residues. Here the CDR3 DNA reads TGTGCCAGTAGTGCCGGAGACTTTTCCGGTGACGAGCAGTACTTC. Amino acid sequence: CASSAGDFSGDEQYF. The whole variable domain, filled in from reference TRBV19 and TRBJ2-7, reads DGGITQSPKYLFRKEGQNVTLSCEQNLNHDAMYWYRQDPGQGLRLIYYSQIVNDFQKGDIAEGYSVSREKKESFPLTVTSAQKNPTAFYLCASSAGDFSGDEQYFGPGTRLTVT.

The V gene is TRBV7-9, the J gene TRBJ2-7, with a possible D match to TRBD2 (5 bases). CDR3 length equals 14 residues. Germline CDR1 reads SEHNR; CDR2 reads FQNEAQ (reference sequence). The V and J ends lost 5 bases and 2 bases respectively, with 13 bases between them. The CDR3 DNA reads as TGTGCCAGCAGCCCCCGGGGTCAGGCCTACGAGCAGTACTTC. Translated, it gives CASSPRGQAYEQYF.

The chain joins TRBV3-1 (or the pseudogene TRBV3-2) to TRBJ2-1, with 9 positions matching TRBD2. The CDR3 loop spans 13 amino acids. Germline CDR1 is LGHDT and CDR2 is YNNKEL (reference sequence). The junction had 4 bases not matched to a gene; V was cut back by 4 bases and J by 9 bases. CDR3 amino acids: CASSLWREGEQFF. CDR3 bases: TGTGCCAGCAGCCTCTGGCGGGAGGGTGAGCAGTTCTTC.

This sequence joins TRBV5-6 and TRBJ2-7; the match to TRBD1 covers 9 bases. With 3 bases clipped from V and 1 base from J, the junction kept 2 bases outside the gene matches. Germline V gene lookup returns CDR1 SGHDT and CDR2 YYEEEE. This CDR3 contains 14 residues. The CDR3 nucleotides are TGTGCCAGCAGCTGGGGGACAGGGTCCTACGAGCAGTACTTC. It yields the protein CASSWGTGSYEQYF.

This clone turned up a few times. V is TRBV19 and J is TRBJ1-6; 8 bases are a match to TRBD1. Per germline, CDR1 LNHDA and CDR2 SQIVND (reference sequence). V trimming: 5 bases; J trimming: 10 bases; junction bases outside the gene matches: 7. The CDR3 is made up of 14 amino acids. The CDR3 loop reads CASSLRDRNSPLHF. The CDR3 DNA is TGTGCCAGTAGTCTCCGGGACAGGAACTCACCCCTCCACTTT. Together with reference TRBV19 and TRBJ1-6, the CDR3 gives the full variable domain: DGGITQSPKYLFRKEGQNVTLSCEQNLNHDAMYWYRQDPGQGLRLIYYSQIVNDFQKGDIAEGYSVSREKKESFPLTVTSAQKNPTAFYLCASSLRDRNSPLHFGNGTRLTVT.

The chain is built from TRBV11-2 and TRBJ2-3; no definite D call. The CDR3 is made up of 13 amino acids. Germline-derived CDR1 and CDR2 are SGHAT and FQNNGV. With 5 bases removed from V and 6 bases from J, the gap between germline ends came to 12 bases. Here the CDR3 reads CASSLHVRDTQYF. CDR3 DNA: TGTGCCAGCAGCCTTCACGTACGGGATACGCAGTATTTT.

V and J are TRBV18 and TRBJ1-5, with 9 positions matching TRBD1. Germline assignment: CDR1 KGHSH and CDR2 LQKENI. The trim removed 3 bases at V and 5 bases at J, leaving 5 bases unmatched. The CDR3 length is 15 residues. As DNA, the CDR3 is TGTGCCAGCTCACCGCGGGACAGGGCGCATCAGCCCCAGCATTTT. Translation gives CASSPRDRAHQPQHF.

V is TRBV3-1 (or the pseudogene TRBV3-2) and J is TRBJ1-6; a weak D match, TRBD1 (6 bases). CDR1 and CDR2 (germline): LGHDT, YNNKEL (reference sequence). Trimming stripped 1 base from V and 6 bases from J, with 7 bases between. The CDR3 has 14 residues. As DNA, the CDR3 is TGTGCCAGCAGCCAAGGGGACACTAATTCACCCCTCCACTTT. It yields the protein CASSQGDTNSPLHF.

This clone was recorded only once. V usage is TRBV5-8 and J usage is TRBJ2-3, with TRBD1 identical over 12 bases. Germline CDR1 and CDR2: SGHTS and YDEGEE. The CDR3 length is 15 residues. Trimming cost V 7 bases and J 4 bases; bases outside gene matches: 7. This CDR3 is CASALGDRGPDTQYF. The CDR3 DNA reads as TGTGCCAGCGCCTTGGGGGACAGGGGGCCAGATACGCAGTATTTT.